The 27 T cell receptor beta chains reported below all come from one sample, sequenced in a study of T cells after somatic rescue of genetic block. TCRdb's copy holds only in-frame clones and misses some; the assay was immunoSEQ multiplex PCR. The table records about 110,000 clones, under 95% of them present only once. The source material was peripheral blood mononuclear cells (PBMCs). These receptors were taken from a woman in her late teens or twenties.

This chain uses TRBV2 with TRBJ1-3; the D is unclear. This CDR3 region has 13 residues. The germline V gene has CDR1 SNHLY and CDR2 FYNNEI. The V end was cut by 8 bases, the J end by 2 bases, with 10 bases between. CDR3 in amino acids: CASYRVPGNTIYF. The CDR3 DNA is TGTGCCAGCTATCGGGTCCCTGGAAACACCATATATTTT. The full variable domain, rest sourced from reference TRBV2 and TRBJ1-3, is EPEVTQTPSHQVTQMGQEVILRCVPISNHLYFYWYRQILGQKVEFLVSFYNNEISEKSEIFDDQFSVERPDGSNFTLKIRSTKLEDSAMYFCASYRVPGNTIYFGEGSWLTVV.

V is TRBV7-9 and J is TRBJ2-3, with D possibly being TRBD1 (5 bases). V lost 1 base and J lost 0, with 8 bases in between. CDR1 and CDR2 from the germline V gene are SEHNR and FQNEAQ (reference sequence). This CDR3 is built from 15 residues. The CDR3 DNA is TGTGCCAGCAGCTTAGATAGGGGTAGCACAGATACGCAGTATTTT. Protein product: CASSLDRGSTDTQYF.

This chain connects TRBV6-5 to TRBJ1-1; maybe TRBD1 (6 bases). This CDR3 region has 12 residues. The germline V gene has CDR1 MNHEY and CDR2 SVGAGI. The V and J ends lost 5 bases and 6 bases respectively, with 10 bases between them. CDR3 nucleotides: TGTGCCAGCAGTCGCGGGGGCGCTGAAGCTTTCTTT. This sequence encodes CASSRGGAEAFF.

The chain recombines TRBV7-2 with TRBJ2-7; TRBD1 is a possible D gene (6 bases). The ends were cut back, 2 bases at V and 2 bases at J, with 13 bases in the middle. CDR3 size: 15 residues. Germline values: CDR1 SGHTA, CDR2 FQGNSA. CDR3 in amino acids: CASSLWEGGAYEQYF. In nucleotides, the CDR3 is TGTGCCAGCAGCTTATGGGAAGGGGGTGCCTACGAGCAGTACTTC.

This chain uses TRBV29-1 with TRBJ2-3; 7 positions match TRBD2. CDR1 is SQVTM, CDR2 ANQGSEA, per germline. The CDR3 totals 14 residues. V dropped 6 bases and J dropped 6; count of bases not matched to a gene: 12. CDR3 amino acids: CSVILSGGADTQYF. In nucleotides, the CDR3 is TGCAGCGTCATTCTGTCGGGGGGAGCGGATACGCAGTATTTT.

The CDR3 region is CASSPGGADTQYF. For the CDR3, the DNA is TGTGCCAGCAGCCCCGGGGGGGCAGATACGCAGTATTTT. The chain has TRBV11-3 and TRBJ2-3; TRBD2 agrees at 8 bases. This CDR3 region has 13 residues. The V and J ends lost 5 bases and 4 bases, in that order; junction bases with no gene match: 2. Germline values: CDR1 SGHNT, CDR2 YENEEA.

The CDR3, as DNA: TGTGCCAGCAGGGGACCGATTAGCACAGATACGCAGTATTTT. Translated, it gives CASRGPISTDTQYF. This chain joins TRBV7-9 and TRBJ2-3; D might be TRBD1 or TRBD2, each matching 5 bases. Germline V gives CDR1 SEHNR, CDR2 FQNEAQ (reference sequence). This CDR3 is 14 amino acids long. Trimming removed 6 bases at V and 0 bases at J, with 10 bases between.

The V gene is TRBV5-8, the J gene TRBJ2-3; the match to TRBD1 covers 9 bases. In germline, CDR1 is SGHTS, CDR2 YDEGEE. There are 17 residues in the CDR3. V lost 4 bases, J lost 1 base, and 10 bases stayed unmatched. The CDR3 nucleotides read TGTGCCAGCAGCCCCGGGTTCCGGGACAGGGGCACAGATACGCAGTATTTT. Translating it yields CASSPGFRDRGTDTQYF.

The rearrangement links TRBV30 to TRBJ1-2; 7 bases fit TRBD1. CDR1 is GTSNPN and CDR2 is SVGIG in the germline V gene (reference sequence). This CDR3 region has 13 residues. Unmatched junction bases numbered 4, after V lost 0 bases and J lost 6 bases. The CDR3 spells CAWSVRGGHGYTF. For the CDR3, the DNA is TGTGCCTGGAGTGTTCGAGGGGGCCATGGCTACACCTTC.

The chain has TRBV5-1 and TRBJ1-6; perhaps TRBD1 as D (6 bases). The V end lost 0 bases, the J end lost 7 bases, and 14 bases lay between the germline ends. Germline lookup yields CDR1 SGHRS and CDR2 YFSETQ. The CDR3 extends over 16 amino acids. CDR3 nucleotide sequence: TGCGCCAGCAGCTTGGCCCTTGGGGGGGCAAATTCACCCCTCCACTTT. Amino acids: CASSLALGGANSPLHF.

This chain joins TRBV6-5 and TRBJ1-6; D remains ambiguous. The CDR3 consists of 13 residues. Trimming cost V 5 bases and J 6 bases, with 8 bases left between them. Germline assignment: CDR1 MNHEY and CDR2 SVGAGI. CDR3 residues: CASSQVFNSPLHF. The CDR3 DNA is TGTGCCAGCAGTCAAGTCTTTAATTCACCCCTCCACTTT.

This clone was found once. The chain links TRBV14 to TRBJ2-7, with D uncertain. Germline V CDR1 and CDR2: SGHDN, FVKESK. The V gene lost 1 base and the J gene lost 3 bases, with 4 bases spanning the gap. The CDR3 is 12 residues long. CDR3 DNA: TGTGCCAGCAGCCAAGCGCGCTACGAGCAGTACTTC. This gives the protein CASSQARYEQYF.

The gene calls are TRBV5-4 and TRBJ2-2; TRBD2 agrees at 12 bases. J was trimmed by 6 bases and V by 0 bases; bases with no gene match: 0. Per germline, CDR1 SGHNT and CDR2 YYREEE (reference sequence). This CDR3 is 15 amino acids long. The CDR3 loop is CASSLGLAGAGELFF. Written as DNA, the CDR3 is TGTGCCAGCAGCTTGGGACTAGCGGGGGCCGGGGAGCTGTTTTTT.

The chain employs TRBV6-4 and TRBJ1-2; 10 bases fit TRBD1. With 0 bases clipped from V and 10 bases from J, the junction kept 5 bases outside the gene matches. CDR1 MRHNA and CDR2 SNTAGT come from the germline V gene. This CDR3 region has 14 residues. CDR3 loop: CASSDSGTGVDYTF. Here the CDR3 DNA reads TGTGCCAGCAGTGACTCTGGGACAGGGGTAGACTACACCTTC.

This rearrangement joins TRBV7-3 to TRBJ1-1; 7 bases agree with TRBD1. This CDR3 comprises 14 residues. The germline V gene encodes CDR1 SGHTA and CDR2 FQGTGA. After removal of 5 bases from V and 4 bases from J, the junction contained 7 bases not matched to a gene. In DNA form, the CDR3 reads TGTGCCAGCAGCCCGCGGGACAGCGGCACTGAAGCTTTCTTT. This codes for CASSPRDSGTEAFF.

The chain combines TRBV5-4 with TRBJ2-2; 8 positions agree with TRBD1. The CDR3 runs to 15 residues. Germline-derived CDR1 and CDR2 are SGHNT and YYREEE (reference sequence). The V gene end was trimmed by 4 bases and the J gene end by 6 bases; junction bases not matched to a gene: 8. Written as DNA, the CDR3 is TGTGCCAGCAGCCAGGGGGCGCTGATCGCCGGGGAGCTGTTTTTT. Translating gives CASSQGALIAGELFF.

Comment on this clone: Other DNA sequences in this sample translate to the same CDR3. The gene calls are TRBV11-2 and TRBJ2-1, with D possibly matching TRBD1 (5 bases). CDR1 SGHAT and CDR2 FQNNGV come from the germline V gene. The V end was cut by 1 base, the J end by 4 bases, with 11 bases between. The CDR3 runs 15 residues. The chain's CDR3 is CASSLGRVSYNEQFF. The CDR3 bases are TGTGCCAGCAGCTTAGGCAGGGTAAGTTACAATGAGCAGTTCTTC.

This clone showed up just once. This chain connects TRBV10-1 to TRBJ2-1, with 14 bases that match TRBD2. After removal of 4 bases from V and 4 bases from J, the junction contained 3 bases not matched to a gene. Germline CDR1 WNHNN, CDR2 SYGVQD (reference sequence). The CDR3 sequence is 16 residues long. The CDR3 DNA reads as TGCGCCAGCAGTGGGACTAGCGGGGGGCTTTACAATGAGCAGTTCTTC. This sequence encodes CASSGTSGGLYNEQFF.

The rearrangement links TRBV30 to TRBJ1-2, with TRBD1 matching over 11 bases. Germline V gene data show CDR1 as GTSNPN and CDR2 as SVGIG (reference sequence). CDR3 length: 15 residues. Losses at the gene ends were 2 bases for V and 5 bases for J; bases not matched to a gene: 7. The chain's CDR3 is CAWSWDRGALYGYTF. DNA of the CDR3: TGTGCCTGGAGTTGGGACAGGGGGGCATTGTATGGCTACACCTTC.

As to this clone: Different DNA sequences within this sample yield the same CDR3. V gene TRBV4-1 combines with J gene TRBJ1-5; D is uncertain. V lost 2 bases and J 9 bases, leaving 11 bases between the germline ends. The CDR3 extends over 13 amino acids. The germline gives CDR1 MGHRA, CDR2 YSYEKL. The CDR3, as DNA: TGCGCCAGCAGCCAACTGGAGGAACGGCCCCAGCATTTT. Its protein product is CASSQLEERPQHF.

The chain recombines TRBV5-6 with TRBJ1-1; maybe TRBD1 (5 bases). The V gene's germline CDR1 is SGHDT and CDR2 YYEEEE. The CDR3 extends over 15 amino acids. Trimming removed 0 bases from V and 0 bases from J, with 9 bases in between. CDR3 DNA sequence: TGTGCCAGCAGCTTGGTTGGGGCCATGAACACTGAAGCTTTCTTT. As protein: CASSLVGAMNTEAFF.

V gene TRBV9 combines with J gene TRBJ2-3; 10 bases are shared with TRBD2. Looked up from germline, CDR1 is SGDLS and CDR2 is YYNGEE. The CDR3 contains 17 residues. Losses at the gene ends were 0 bases for V and 2 bases for J; bases not matched to a gene: 6. The CDR3 sequence: CASSVEGSGGPTDTQYF. The CDR3 DNA reads as TGTGCCAGCAGCGTAGAGGGTAGCGGGGGGCCCACAGATACGCAGTATTTT. Filled out from reference TRBV9 and TRBJ2-3, the complete variable domain reads DSGVTQTPKHLITATGQRVTLRCSPRSGDLSVYWYQQSLDQGLQFLIQYYNGEERAKGNILERFSAQQFPDLHSELNLSSLELGDSALYFCASSVEGSGGPTDTQYFGPGTRLTVL.

The table lists this clone with a count of one. V gene TRBV7-8 combines with J gene TRBJ2-1; perhaps TRBD2 as D (6 bases). Germline loops: CDR1 SGHVS, CDR2 FQNEAQ. Between the trimmed V and J ends, which lost 0 bases and 4 bases, there was a span of 13 bases. The CDR3 runs 16 residues. CDR3 protein: CASSLATSGPYNEQFF. Here the CDR3 DNA reads TGTGCCAGCAGCTTAGCGACCAGCGGGCCTTACAATGAGCAGTTCTTC.

The genes are TRBV6-6 and TRBJ2-1; a weak D match, TRBD2 (5 bases). CDR3 length: 16 residues. Germline V lookup: CDR1 MNHNY, CDR2 SVGAGI (reference sequence). The ends were cut back, 2 bases at V and 4 bases at J, with 15 bases in the middle. The CDR3 DNA reads TGTGCCAGCAGTTACGGCCCTGGGAGCTTTTACAATGAGCAGTTCTTC. This gives the protein CASSYGPGSFYNEQFF.

The rearrangement uses TRBV28 and TRBJ1-4, with 11 positions matching TRBD1. This CDR3 has 18 amino acids. Germline CDR1 MDHEN, CDR2 SYDVKM. The trim removed 4 bases at V and 0 bases at J, leaving 7 bases unmatched. CDR3 DNA: TGTGCCAGCAGTTCGGGGACAGGGGGAATAGCAACTAATGAAAAACTGTTTTTT. Translating gives CASSSGTGGIATNEKLFF.

The chain links TRBV6-5 to TRBJ2-4; D is perhaps TRBD1 (5 bases). V was shortened by 0 bases and J by 6 bases, with 12 bases between the two germline ends. Germline CDR1 is MNHEY and CDR2 is SVGAGI. The CDR3 covers 15 residues. For the CDR3, the DNA is TGTGCCAGCAGTTACTCAGGCCGGCAGGGAAACATTCAGTACTTC. Translated, it gives CASSYSGRQGNIQYF.

The chain links TRBV30 to TRBJ1-2; possible D gene TRBD1, 6 bases. This CDR3 comprises 13 residues. Germline lookup yields CDR1 GTSNPN and CDR2 SVGIG (reference sequence). Between the trimmed V and J ends, which lost 2 bases and 7 bases, there was a span of 14 bases. Here the CDR3 reads CAWSPGVAGGYTF. The DNA of the CDR3 is TGTGCCTGGAGTCCAGGGGTCGCAGGTGGCTACACCTTC.